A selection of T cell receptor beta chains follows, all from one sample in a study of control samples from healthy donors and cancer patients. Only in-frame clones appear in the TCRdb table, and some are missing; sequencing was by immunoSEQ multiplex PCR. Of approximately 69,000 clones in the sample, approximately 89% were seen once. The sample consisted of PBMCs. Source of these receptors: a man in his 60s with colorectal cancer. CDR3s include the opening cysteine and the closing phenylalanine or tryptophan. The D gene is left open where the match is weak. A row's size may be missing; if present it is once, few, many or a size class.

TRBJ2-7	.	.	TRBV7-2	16	CASSLSLTGLAYEQYF	TGTGCCAGCAGCTTAAGCTTGACCGGTCTGGCCTACGAGCAGTACTTC
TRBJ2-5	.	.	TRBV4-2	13	CASSRDTQETQYF	TGTGCCAGCAGCCGTGACACGCAAGAGACCCAGTACTTC
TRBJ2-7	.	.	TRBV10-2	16	CASSDVVGSGAYEQYF	TGCGCCAGCAGTGATGTCGTCGGATCTGGGGCCTACGAGCAGTACTTC
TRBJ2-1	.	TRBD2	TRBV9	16	CASSAQRELTHNEQFF	TGTGCCAGCAGCGCGCAGCGGGAACTAACCCACAATGAGCAGTTCTTC
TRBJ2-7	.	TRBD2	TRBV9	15	CASSVDWGLLYEQYF	TGTGCCAGCAGCGTAGATTGGGGACTACTTTACGAGCAGTACTTC
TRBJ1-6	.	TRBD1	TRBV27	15	CASSRQGLWDSPLHF	TGTGCCAGCAGTAGACAGGGCCTTTGGGATTCACCCCTCCACTTT
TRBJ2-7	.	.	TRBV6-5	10	CASSFYEQYF	TGTGCCAGCAGTTTCTACGAGCAGTACTTC
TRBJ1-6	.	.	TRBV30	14	CAWSVSREGSPLHF	TGTGCCTGGAGTGTTAGCCGGGAGGGGTCACCCCTCCACTTT
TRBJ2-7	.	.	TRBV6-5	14	CASSYKVSSYEQYF	TGTGCCAGCAGTTACAAGGTCAGCTCCTACGAGCAGTACTTC
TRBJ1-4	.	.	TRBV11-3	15	CASSSQDATNEKLFF	TGTGCCAGCAGCTCACAGGACGCAACTAATGAAAAACTGTTTTTT
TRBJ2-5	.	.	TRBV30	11	CAWSVGETQYF	TGTGCCTGGAGTGTAGGGGAGACCCAGTACTTC
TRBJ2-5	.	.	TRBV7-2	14	CASSLVGSQETQYF	TGTGCCAGCAGCTTAGTGGGGAGTCAAGAGACCCAGTACTTC
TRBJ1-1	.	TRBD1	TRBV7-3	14	CASSPQGEVTEAFF	TGTGCCAGCAGCCCGCAGGGGGAAGTTACTGAAGCTTTCTTT
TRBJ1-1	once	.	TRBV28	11	CASSQNTEAFF	TGTGCCAGCAGTCAAAACACTGAAGCTTTCTTT
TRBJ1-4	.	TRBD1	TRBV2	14	CASSKQGINEKLFF	TGTGCCAGCAGTAAACAGGGGATCAATGAAAAACTGTTTTTT
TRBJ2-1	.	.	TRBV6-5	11	CATTEGLAEFF	TGTGCCACCACCGAAGGCCTGGCGGAGTTCTTC
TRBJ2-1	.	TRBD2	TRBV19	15	CASSVSGGGYNEQFF	TGTGCCAGTAGTGTGAGCGGGGGAGGATACAATGAGCAGTTCTTC
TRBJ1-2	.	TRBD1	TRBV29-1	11	CSANRGSGYTF	TGCAGCGCCAACAGGGGAAGCGGCTACACCTTC
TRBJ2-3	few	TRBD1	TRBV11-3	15	CASSRDRASTDTQYF	TGTGCCAGCAGCCGGGACAGGGCGAGCACAGATACGCAGTATTTT
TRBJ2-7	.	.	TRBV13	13	CASSSTGGNEQYF	TGTGCCAGCAGCTCAACGGGTGGGAACGAGCAGTACTTC
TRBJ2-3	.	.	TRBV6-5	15	CASTPGDTSTDTQYF	TGTGCCAGCACTCCGGGGGACACTAGCACAGATACGCAGTATTTT
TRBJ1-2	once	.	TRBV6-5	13	CASSRGANYGYTF	TGTGCCAGCAGTAGAGGGGCGAACTATGGCTACACCTTC
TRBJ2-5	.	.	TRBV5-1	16	CASSLVVTSHQETQYF	TGCGCCAGCAGCTTGGTAGTGACCTCTCACCAAGAGACCCAGTACTTC
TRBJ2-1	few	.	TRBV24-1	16	CASVLETRSSYNEQFF	TGTGCCTCGGTTTTAGAAACTAGGAGCTCCTACAATGAGCAGTTCTTC
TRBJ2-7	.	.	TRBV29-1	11	CSVGQGGEQYF	TGCAGCGTTGGACAGGGAGGGGAGCAGTACTTC
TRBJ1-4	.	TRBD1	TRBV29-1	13	CSVGTGTNEKLFF	TGCAGCGTTGGGACAGGGACTAATGAAAAACTGTTTTTT
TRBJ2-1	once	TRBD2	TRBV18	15	CASSPGVAGANEQFF	TGTGCCAGCTCACCAGGGGTAGCGGGGGCCAATGAGCAGTTCTTC
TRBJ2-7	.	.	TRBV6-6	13	CASSYPTDYEQYF	TGTGCCAGCAGTTATCCAACGGACTACGAGCAGTACTTC
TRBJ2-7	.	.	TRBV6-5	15	CASNEFGPRPREQYF	TGTGCCAGCAACGAATTCGGTCCCCGCCCTAGGGAGCAGTACTTC
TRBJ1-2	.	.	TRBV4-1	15	CASSPSEGSYSSYTF	TGCGCCAGCAGCCCAAGTGAGGGGTCCTATTCGAGCTACACCTTC
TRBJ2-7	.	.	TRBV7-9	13	CASSLGVPYEQYF	TGTGCCAGCAGCTTAGGGGTCCCCTACGAGCAGTACTTC
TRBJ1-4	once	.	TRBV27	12	CASSDGPVRLFF	TGTGCCAGCAGTGACGGGCCAGTTAGACTGTTTTTT
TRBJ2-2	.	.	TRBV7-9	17	CASSQKVGTPYTGELFF	TGTGCCAGCAGTCAAAAGGTCGGGACGCCCTACACCGGGGAGCTGTTTTTT
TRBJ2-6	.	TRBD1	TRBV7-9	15	CASSAEGQTSNVLTF	TGTGCCAGCAGCGCAGAGGGACAGACGAGTAACGTCCTGACTTTC
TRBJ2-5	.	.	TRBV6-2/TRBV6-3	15	CASSHEFLLGKTQYF	TGTGCCAGCAGTCACGAGTTTCTATTGGGGAAGACCCAGTACTTC
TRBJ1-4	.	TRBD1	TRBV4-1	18	CASSQGDWPGTGGEKLFF	TGCGCCAGCAGCCAAGGGGACTGGCCCGGGACAGGGGGTGAAAAACTGTTTTTT
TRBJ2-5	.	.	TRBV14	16	CASSQEHLRNVETQYF	TGTGCCAGCAGCCAAGAACACCTACGAAATGTGGAGACCCAGTACTTC
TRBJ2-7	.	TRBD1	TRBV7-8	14	CASSLYRGPYEQYF	TGTGCCAGCAGCTTATACAGGGGCCCCTACGAGCAGTACTTC
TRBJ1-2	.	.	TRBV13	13	CASSFGANYGYTF	TGTGCCAGCAGCTTTGGGGCTAACTATGGCTACACCTTC
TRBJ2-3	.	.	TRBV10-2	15	CASTPAGPLTDTQYF	TGCGCCAGCACTCCGGCGGGACCCCTGACAGATACGCAGTATTTT
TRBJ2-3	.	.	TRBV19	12	CASSKSTDTQYF	TGTGCCAGTAGTAAAAGCACAGATACGCAGTATTTT
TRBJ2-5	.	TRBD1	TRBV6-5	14	CASRTGGDQETQYF	TGTGCCAGCAGGACAGGGGGCGACCAAGAGACCCAGTACTTC
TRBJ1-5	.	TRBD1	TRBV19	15	CASSTGQGAPSSQHF	TGTGCCAGTAGTACGGGACAGGGGGCCCCTTCGTCCCAGCATTTT
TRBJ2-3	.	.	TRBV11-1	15	CASSLVSERTDTQYF	TGTGCCAGCAGCTTAGTTTCGGAGAGGACAGATACGCAGTATTTT
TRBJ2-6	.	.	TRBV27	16	CASSFQAATGANVLTF	TGTGCCAGCAGTTTCCAGGCGGCAACTGGGGCCAACGTCCTGACTTTC
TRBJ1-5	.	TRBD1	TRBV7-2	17	CASSFTGTAVSNQPQHF	TGTGCCAGCAGCTTCACCGGGACAGCGGTAAGCAATCAGCCCCAGCATTTT
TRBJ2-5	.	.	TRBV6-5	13	CASTFRVGETQYF	TGTGCCAGCACCTTCAGGGTTGGGGAGACCCAGTACTTC
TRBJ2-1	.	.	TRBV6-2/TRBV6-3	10	CASSANEQFF	TGTGCCAGCAGTGCCAATGAGCAGTTCTTC
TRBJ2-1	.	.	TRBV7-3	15	CASSLTPDRYNEQFF	TGTGCCAGCAGCTTAACTCCGGACCGATACAATGAGCAGTTCTTC
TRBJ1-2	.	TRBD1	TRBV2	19	CASSGYGDRVLPSTYGYTF	TGTGCCAGCAGTGGATATGGGGACAGGGTTCTCCCTTCCACCTATGGCTACACCTTC